This TCR beta chain originates from a study of Graves' ophthalmopathy and Graves' hyperthyroidism. Study information: Peripheral blood was gathered at the point of initial diagnosis, before any treatment started.

The sample holds many counts of this clonotype. Its cognate antigen is unknown. A junction end diverges from the germline sequence, so it may reflect a read error. Study-wide results and caveats: The majority of expanded thyroid clonotypes above 0.001 frequency also occurred in blood.

Every ophthalmopathy donor presented moderate-to-severe activity, CAS ≥3, NOSPECS ≥4 and duration under 3 months. The CDR3 consists of 15 residues. CDR1 and CDR2 from the germline V gene are SGHRS and YFSETQ. RNA transcripts were the template, and TCR beta CDR3 regions were amplified from them. The library came from an HTBI-primed first-round RT-PCR and a second-round multiplex PCR. A single record per CDR3 protein comes from TCRdb applying MiXCR to the multiplex PCR reads. This table has some 520,000 distinct CDR3 sequences, 14% appearing once. This sequence joins TRBV5-1 and TRBJ2-2, with 7 bases identical to TRBD1. Sequencing was carried out using blood. The origin of this receptor is a woman aged 30 to 39 with Graves' ophthalmopathy. DNA for the CDR3: TGTGCCAGCAGCCCCCGGACAGGGAACACCGGGGAGCTGTTTTTT. Translation: CASSPRTGNTGELFF. The full variable domain, in which reference TRBV5-1 and TRBJ2-2 provide the parts outside the CDR3, is KAGVTQTPRYLIKTRGQQVTLSCSPISGHRSVSWYQQTPGQGLQFLFEYFSETQRNKGNFPGRFSGRQFSNSRSEMNVSTLELGDSALYLCASSPRTGNTGELFFGEGSRLTVL.